The 8 T cell receptor beta chains in this list originate from one sample, sequenced in a study of blood T cell repertoires in COVID-19. TCRdb keeps only in-frame clones here, not all; method: immunoSEQ multiplex PCR. The table lists about 240,000 clones, about four fifths of them singletons. Sequencing was done on a sample of peripheral blood. The receptors shown here come from a young man who had recovered from COVID-19.

The chain has TRBV2 and TRBJ1-2, with D unresolved. V lost 2 bases and J 4 bases, leaving 11 bases between the germline ends. This CDR3 is built from 14 residues. The germline V gene encodes CDR1 SNHLY and CDR2 FYNNEI. The CDR3 nucleotides read TGTGCCAGCAGTGAATTGTTATCTGTCTATGGCTACACCTTC. Protein: CASSELLSVYGYTF.

The chain has TRBV27 and TRBJ2-7, with 7 bases matching TRBD1. The CDR3 runs to 13 residues. CDR1 is MNHEY, CDR2 SMNVEV, per germline (reference sequence). Unmatched junction bases numbered 9, after V lost 10 bases and J lost 3 bases. CDR3 in DNA: TGTGCCAAGACGGGACAGAGTGTCTACGAGCAGTACGTC. This gives the protein CAKTGQSVYEQYV.

This chain uses TRBV5-1 with TRBJ2-1; D perhaps matches TRBD2 (7 bases). Deletions cut 2 bases from V and 0 bases from J, with 9 bases between. Germline V gene sequence: CDR1 SGHRS, CDR2 YFSETQ. This CDR3 region has 15 residues. The CDR3: CASSFGGHSYNEQFF. The CDR3 DNA follows: TGCGCCAGCAGCTTCGGGGGGCACTCCTACAATGAGCAGTTCTTC.

This clone was seen more than once but under ten times. The chain joins TRBV9 to TRBJ1-6; TRBD1 matches 8 bases. V shed 4 bases, J shed 8 bases, and the junction held 8 bases outside the gene matches. The V gene's germline CDR1 is SGDLS and CDR2 YYNGEE. The CDR3 extends over 15 amino acids. CDR3 region: CASSTTGGPHSPLHF. CDR3 sequence (DNA): TGTGCCAGCAGCACCACAGGGGGACCTCATTCACCCCTCCACTTT. Full variable domain (remainder filled in from reference TRBV9 and TRBJ1-6): DSGVTQTPKHLITATGQRVTLRCSPRSGDLSVYWYQQSLDQGLQFLIQYYNGEERAKGNILERFSAQQFPDLHSELNLSSLELGDSALYFCASSTTGGPHSPLHFGNGTRLTVT.

The J gene is TRBJ2-3, the V gene TRBV1; the D call in the table, TRBD2, was not verified against the DNA. TRBV1 is an annotated pseudogene. This CDR3 contains 20 residues. The CDR3 coding sequence is TGCACCAGCAGTAGCCCCTCGACTAGCGGGGGGCGCGGAAGCACAGATACGCAGTATTTT. Its translation: CTSSSPSTSGGRGSTDTQYF.

This sequence joins TRBV25-1 and TRBJ1-4; a possible D gene is TRBD1 (5 bases). Trimming stripped 5 bases from V and 8 bases from J, with 15 bases between. This CDR3 is 14 amino acids long. CDR1 and CDR2 (germline): MGHDK, SYGVNS. Here the CDR3 DNA reads TGTGCCAGCAGTACAACAGGTACATGGGAAAAACTGTTTTTT. It codes for CASSTTGTWEKLFF.

The CDR3 DNA sequence: TGTGCCAGCAGCGCAGGGGGACAGTCGTTTAATGAAAAACTGTTTTTT. It is translated as CASSAGGQSFNEKLFF. The V and J genes are TRBV9 and TRBJ1-4; 7 positions agree with TRBD1. V was clipped by 3 bases and J by 4 bases; unmatched bases: 9. The CDR3 contains 16 residues. Germline V gene data show CDR1 as SGDLS and CDR2 as YYNGEE.

The J gene is TRBJ2-7, the V gene TRBV6-2 or TRBV6-3; D unclear. Germline CDR1 reads MNHEY; CDR2 reads SVGEGT. V lost 4 bases and J lost 5, with 9 bases in between. The CDR3 has 12 amino acids. The chain's CDR3 is CASSSRGDEQYV. The CDR3 bases are TGTGCCAGCAGTTCCAGAGGAGACGAGCAGTACGTC.